In this sample, the clone carrying this TCR beta chain turned up once. This entry belongs to a study of T cell clones after liver transplantation. Study as a whole: In this trial, immunosuppression withdrawal was attempted within 2 years of liver transplant.

Sequencing used immunoSEQ multiplex PCR; TCRdb keeps in-frame clones, though not all of them. The repertoire holds about 51,000 clones, less than 90% seen once, with 13% to 15% in the top ten. Sorting of unstimulated PBMCs yielded separate CD3+CD4+ and CD3+CD8+ fractions. Here the sequenced sample was CD8+ T cells from blood, taken 12 months after liver transplant. This receptor was identified in a human patient who received a liver transplant. Some T cells may arise from the graft donor.

The CDR3 DNA is TGTGCCAGTAAGCCGTCGCCGAGCTCCTACGAGCAGTACTTC. Amino acid sequence: CASKPSPSSYEQYF. The chain recombines TRBV19 with TRBJ2-7; D gene uncertain. CDR3 size: 14 residues. The V gene's germline CDR1 is LNHDA and CDR2 SQIVND (reference sequence). Trimming took 7 bases from V and 0 from J, leaving 13 bases between them.